This entry lists 32 T cell receptor beta chains sequenced from one sample in a study of blood T cell repertoires in COVID-19. Profiled with immunoSEQ multiplex PCR; TCRdb holds only in-frame clones, not every one. The sample lists tens of thousands of clones, approximately 81% occurring once. Sequencing used peripheral blood. The receptors stem from a man of 80 years or more with active or convalescent COVID-19.

The chain recombines TRBV7-8 with TRBJ2-2; tentative D call: TRBD2 (6 bases). The germline V gene encodes CDR1 SGHVS and CDR2 FQNEAQ. V was trimmed by 0 bases and J by 5 bases, leaving 16 bases between them. The CDR3 is 17 residues long. The CDR3 DNA reads TGTGCCAGCAGCTTAGCGCGGAGGCGGGAAAGGACCGGGGAGCTGTTTTTT. It specifies CASSLARRRERTGELFF.

This rearrangement joins TRBV5-5 to TRBJ1-3; D remains ambiguous. The CDR3 consists of 13 residues. V gave up 2 bases and J gave up 2 bases, with 5 bases separating them. Looked up from germline, CDR1 is SGHKS and CDR2 is YYEKEE (reference sequence). The CDR3 loop reads CASSLTAGNTIYF. The CDR3 nucleotides are TGTGCCAGCAGCTTAACAGCTGGAAACACCATATATTTT.

This clone has only one observation. The gene calls are TRBV19 and TRBJ1-2; maybe TRBD1 (6 bases). The length of the CDR3 is 14 residues. The V end lost 3 bases, the J end lost 3 bases, and 11 bases lay between the germline ends. The germline V gene has CDR1 LNHDA and CDR2 SQIVND (reference sequence). CDR3 nucleotide sequence: TGTGCCAGTAGTATTGGCAGGGGACACTATGGCTACACCTTC. This encodes CASSIGRGHYGYTF.

The J gene is TRBJ2-5, the V gene TRBV5-6; D remains unclear. Germline loops: CDR1 SGHDT, CDR2 YYEEEE. The CDR3 has 11 residues. The germline V and J ends were trimmed by 4 bases and 2 bases, with 3 bases remaining between them. CDR3 in DNA: TGTGCCAGCAGCCTTCAAGAGACCCAGTACTTC. It yields the protein CASSLQETQYF.

This clone was found a few times. This CDR3 is CASSEEGQATLWGNQPQHF. The CDR3 DNA is TGCGCCAGCAGTGAGGAAGGACAGGCCACCTTGTGGGGCAATCAGCCCCAGCATTTT. The rearrangement uses TRBV10-2 and TRBJ1-5, with TRBD1 identical over 7 bases. The CDR3 spans 19 residues. Germline CDR1 WSHSY, CDR2 SAAADI. V lost 2 bases and J lost 2; bases outside the gene matches: 15.

CDR3: CASSQDIRGWYGYTF. CDR3 DNA: TGCGCCAGCAGCCAAGATATAAGGGGGTGGTATGGCTACACCTTC. The V gene is TRBV4-3, the J gene TRBJ1-2; tentatively, D is TRBD1 (6 bases). The CDR3 loop spans 15 amino acids. Per the germline V gene, CDR1 is LGHNA and CDR2 is YSLEER. V lost 0 bases, J lost 5 bases, and 13 bases lay in between.

The chain carries TRBV5-4 and TRBJ1-4; D is unclear. Trimming left V 0 bases short and J 7 bases short, with 7 bases between. Germline V lookup: CDR1 SGHNT, CDR2 YYREEE (reference sequence). The CDR3 totals 13 residues. CDR3 DNA sequence: TGTGCCAGCAGCTTGGGTATCTCTGAAAAACTGTTTTTT. Protein sequence: CASSLGISEKLFF. The full variable domain, completed using reference TRBV5-4 and TRBJ1-4, is ETGVTQSPTHLIKTRGQQVTLRCSSQSGHNTVSWYQQALGQGPQFIFQYYREEENGRGNFPPRFSGLQFPNYSSELNVNALELDDSALYLCASSLGISEKLFFGSGTQLSVL.

This clone was seen once. V and J are TRBV4-1 and TRBJ2-7; 7 nucleotides line up with TRBD1. Germline assignment: CDR1 MGHRA and CDR2 YSYEKL. With V trimmed by 2 bases and J by 3 bases, 7 bases remained unmatched. The CDR3 is 15 amino acids. The CDR3 sequence is CASSQPGTVDYEQYF. As DNA, the CDR3 is TGCGCCAGCAGCCAACCCGGGACAGTCGACTACGAGCAGTACTTC.

In this sample, this clone turned up once. The chain joins TRBV19 to TRBJ1-2; D unclear. V was shortened by 3 bases and J by 2 bases, with 10 bases between the two germline ends. Germline-derived CDR1 and CDR2 are LNHDA and SQIVND (reference sequence). There are 14 residues in the CDR3. The CDR3 is CASSIVGFNYGYTF. CDR3 nucleotide sequence: TGTGCCAGTAGTATTGTCGGGTTCAACTATGGCTACACCTTC.

The rearrangement joins TRBV5-1 to TRBJ2-5; 7 positions agree with TRBD1. The CDR3 covers 13 residues. V shed 6 bases and J 1 base; nucleotides not matched to a gene: 3. CDR1 SGHRS and CDR2 YFSETQ come from the germline V gene. This CDR3 reads CASNPGGQETQYF. DNA for the CDR3: TGCGCCAGCAACCCAGGGGGCCAAGAGACCCAGTACTTC.

This clone was observed a single time. This rearrangement joins TRBV7-3 to TRBJ2-5; 8 bases are a match to TRBD2. The V segment lost 5 bases and the J segment 5 bases; nucleotides outside the gene matches: 7. The CDR3 covers 14 residues. Per the germline V gene, CDR1 is SGHTA and CDR2 is FQGTGA. CDR3 sequence: CASSPGGARETQYF. The CDR3 region has the DNA TGTGCCAGCAGCCCCGGGGGGGCTCGGGAGACCCAGTACTTC.

The chain recombines TRBV12-5 with TRBJ2-1; 9 bases fit TRBD1. The CDR3 has 14 amino acids. Germline values: CDR1 LGHNT, CDR2 FRNRAP. J was trimmed by 6 bases and V by 1 base; bases with no gene match: 1. CDR3: CASGLGQGGNEQFF. CDR3 DNA: TGTGCTAGTGGTTTGGGACAGGGGGGCAATGAGCAGTTCTTC. Full variable domain (remainder filled in from reference TRBV12-5 and TRBJ2-1): DARVTQTPRHKVTEMGQEVTMRCQPILGHNTVFWYRQTMMQGLELLAYFRNRAPLDDSGMPKDRFSAEMPDATLATLKIQPSEPRDSAVYFCASGLGQGGNEQFFGPGTRLTVL.

V is TRBV19 and J is TRBJ2-6; possibly TRBD1 for D (5 bases). In germline, CDR1 is LNHDA, CDR2 SQIVND (reference sequence). V lost 6 bases and J lost 4, with 10 bases in between. The CDR3 length is 14 residues. The CDR3 loop reads CASSRTGGANVLTF. In DNA form, the CDR3 reads TGTGCCAGTAGCCGAACAGGAGGGGCCAACGTCCTGACTTTC.

V usage is TRBV19 and J usage is TRBJ1-2, with a tentative D call TRBD1 (6 bases). CDR1 and CDR2 from the germline V gene are LNHDA and SQIVND (reference sequence). The CDR3 runs 15 residues. The V end was cut by 5 bases, the J end by 5 bases, with 18 bases between. CDR3 nucleotide sequence: TGTGCCAGTAGTGTAAACAGGGATTCGGGGTATGGCTACACCTTC. The encoded protein is CASSVNRDSGYGYTF.

The rearrangement joins TRBV28 to TRBJ1-5; D possibly corresponds to TRBD1 (5 bases). The germline V gene has CDR1 MDHEN and CDR2 SYDVKM. V lost 5 bases and J 2 bases, leaving 16 bases between the germline ends. The CDR3 extends over 16 amino acids. CDR3 amino acids: CASSEAAGHGNQPQHF. CDR3 nucleotides: TGTGCCAGCAGTGAGGCGGCGGGGCATGGCAATCAGCCCCAGCATTTT.

J is TRBJ1-4 and V is TRBV19; possible D gene TRBD1, 6 bases. Germline V CDR1 and CDR2: LNHDA, SQIVND (reference sequence). The CDR3 is made up of 16 amino acids. V was cut by 5 bases and J by 0 bases, with 13 bases left in between. This CDR3 is CASSGVGAATNEKLFF. As DNA, the CDR3 is TGTGCCAGTAGTGGGGTGGGGGCAGCAACTAATGAAAAACTGTTTTTT.

The chain links TRBV19 to TRBJ2-5; 16 bases align to TRBD2. The V and J ends lost 3 bases and 5 bases, in that order; junction bases with no gene match: 6. CDR1 and CDR2 (germline): LNHDA, SQIVND (reference sequence). The CDR3 runs 17 residues. As DNA, the CDR3 is TGTGCCAGTAGTATGGCGGGACTAGCGGGGGGGTTGGAGACCCAGTACTTC. This gives the protein CASSMAGLAGGLETQYF.

V gene TRBV7-2 combines with J gene TRBJ2-3; D possibly corresponds to TRBD1 (5 bases). CDR3 length: 14 residues. Germline V gene lookup returns CDR1 SGHTA and CDR2 FQGNSA. Trimming removed 2 bases from V and 5 bases from J, with 11 bases in between. The CDR3 loop reads CASSLSGFEDTQYF. The DNA of the CDR3 is TGTGCCAGCAGCTTATCAGGGTTTGAAGATACGCAGTATTTT. Variable domain in full (rest from reference TRBV7-2 and TRBJ2-3): GAGVSQSPSNKVTEKGKDVELRCDPISGHTALYWYRQSLGQGLEFLIYFQGNSAPDKSGLPSDRFSAERTGGSVSTLTIQRTQQEDSAVYLCASSLSGFEDTQYFGPGTRLTVL.

The chain combines TRBV7-2 with TRBJ2-1; TRBD2 aligns across 10 bases. The CDR3 is made up of 14 amino acids. V was pared by 3 bases and J by 9 bases, with 5 bases of the junction left unmatched. Per germline, CDR1 SGHTA and CDR2 FQGNSA. The CDR3 DNA is TGTGCCAGCAGCTTTAGCGGGGGGACGGGTGAGCAGTTCTTC. This encodes CASSFSGGTGEQFF.

This clone was seen a few times. The gene calls are TRBV3-1 (or the pseudogene TRBV3-2) and TRBJ2-2; D not certain. The CDR3 covers 13 residues. The germline V gene has CDR1 LGHDT and CDR2 YNNKEL (reference sequence). Trimming cost V 6 bases and J 4 bases, with 9 bases left between them. This CDR3 reads CASRTRSTGELFF. The CDR3 DNA follows: TGTGCCAGCAGAACACGGAGCACCGGGGAGCTGTTTTTT.

The chain uses TRBV19 and TRBJ2-7; TRBD2 matches 7 bases. Losses at the gene ends were 1 base for V and 2 bases for J; bases not matched to a gene: 11. Germline V gene data show CDR1 as LNHDA and CDR2 as SQIVND (reference sequence). The CDR3 is 17 residues long. Here the CDR3 DNA reads TGTGCCAGTAGTATAGGGGAGAGCGAGACTAGCCCCTACGAGCAGTACTTC. This gives the protein CASSIGESETSPYEQYF.

The chain is built from TRBV19 and TRBJ2-7, with 11 bases that match TRBD1. CDR1 is LNHDA, CDR2 SQIVND, per germline (reference sequence). Losses at the gene ends were 6 bases for V and 4 bases for J; bases not matched to a gene: 5. The CDR3 is made up of 14 amino acids. CDR3 DNA sequence: TGTGCCAGTAGGGGACAGGGGGGAGTGTACGAGCAGTACTTC. Translating gives CASRGQGGVYEQYF.

The V and J genes are TRBV4-1 and TRBJ2-1, with 8 bases aligning to TRBD2. There are 16 residues in the CDR3. With 0 bases clipped from V and 3 bases from J, the junction kept 4 bases outside the gene matches. CDR1 is MGHRA and CDR2 is YSYEKL in the germline V gene. In DNA form, the CDR3 reads TGCGCCAGCAGCCAAGATATGGGACTAGGCTACAATGAGCAGTTCTTC. Residues: CASSQDMGLGYNEQFF.

The chain uses TRBV7-2 and TRBJ1-5; 7 positions agree with TRBD1. Germline loops: CDR1 SGHTA, CDR2 FQGNSA. V lost 4 bases to trimming and J lost 1 base; unmatched junction nucleotides: 4. The CDR3 spans 15 residues. The CDR3 is CASSSTGESNQPQHF. CDR3 DNA sequence: TGTGCCAGCAGCTCCACAGGGGAAAGCAATCAGCCCCAGCATTTT.

V is TRBV15 and J is TRBJ2-7; D not resolved. V was trimmed by 1 base and J by 3 bases, leaving 4 bases between them. CDR1 is LNHNV, CDR2 YYDKDF, per germline (reference sequence). This CDR3 comprises 12 residues. DNA for the CDR3: TGTGCCACCAGCAGAGCCTTCTACGAGCAGTACTTC. Protein: CATSRAFYEQYF.

The V call is TRBV28, the J call TRBJ1-2; D unclear. V was shortened by 5 bases and J by 8 bases, with 12 bases between the two germline ends. The CDR3 spans 12 residues. Per germline, CDR1 MDHEN and CDR2 SYDVKM. The CDR3 spells CASSEAQKGYTF. The CDR3 DNA is TGTGCCAGCAGTGAGGCACAAAAGGGCTACACCTTC.

The J gene is TRBJ2-7, the V gene TRBV19; 8 positions match TRBD1. Trimming at V came to 4 bases and at J to 5 bases, leaving 10 bases not matched to a gene. This CDR3 region has 15 residues. Germline V gene sequence: CDR1 LNHDA, CDR2 SQIVND (reference sequence). The CDR3: CASSTVGQGEHEQYF. The CDR3 DNA is TGTGCCAGTAGTACCGTAGGACAGGGAGAGCACGAGCAGTACTTC.

V gene TRBV7-9 combines with J gene TRBJ1-2; the D is unclear. The V gene lost 5 bases and the J gene lost 4 bases, with 14 bases spanning the gap. The germline CDR1 and CDR2 sequences are SEHNR and FQNEAQ (reference sequence). The CDR3 consists of 14 residues. CDR3 bases: TGTGCCAGCAGCCGCGACGGGTTCGGCTATGGCTACACCTTC. Encoded protein: CASSRDGFGYGYTF.

This clone came up a few times. The chain links TRBV29-1 to TRBJ1-1; no firm D call. The CDR3 loop spans 10 amino acids. The germline V gene has CDR1 SQVTM and CDR2 ANQGSEA. CDR3 loop: CSAGDTEAFF. In nucleotides, the CDR3 is TGCAGTGCAGGTGACACTGAAGCTTTCTTT.

This clone appeared once. This sequence joins TRBV7-9 and TRBJ2-1; 12 bases are shared with TRBD1. V was pared by 2 bases and J by 10 bases, with 6 bases of the junction left unmatched. This CDR3 contains 15 residues. Looked up from germline, CDR1 is SEHNR and CDR2 is FQNEAQ (reference sequence). Here the CDR3 DNA reads TGTGCCAGCAGCTTAAGTTTCGGGACAGGGGGCGAGCAGTTCTTC. Its translation: CASSLSFGTGGEQFF.

J is TRBJ2-1 and V is TRBV7-2, with TRBD2 matching 13 bases. V lost 4 bases, J lost 8 bases, and 5 bases stayed unmatched. Germline V gives CDR1 SGHTA, CDR2 FQGNSA. The CDR3 is made up of 15 amino acids. CDR3 nucleotides: TGTGCCAGCAGCTCTACTAGCGGGGGGGCCCATGAGCAGTTCTTC. Protein sequence: CASSSTSGGAHEQFF. Variable domain in full (rest from reference TRBV7-2 and TRBJ2-1): GAGVSQSPSNKVTEKGKDVELRCDPISGHTALYWYRQSLGQGLEFLIYFQGNSAPDKSGLPSDRFSAERTGGSVSTLTIQRTQQEDSAVYLCASSSTSGGAHEQFFGPGTRLTVL.

V usage is TRBV19 and J usage is TRBJ2-1; a weak D match, TRBD1 (6 bases). V dropped 4 bases and J dropped 2 bases, with 18 bases sitting between them. Germline CDR1 reads LNHDA; CDR2 reads SQIVND (reference sequence). The CDR3 has 17 amino acids. CDR3 residues: CASSKTTGGGTYNEQFF. In DNA, the CDR3 is TGTGCCAGTAGTAAAACGACAGGAGGTGGGACCTACAATGAGCAGTTCTTC.